This is a list of T cell receptor beta chains from one sample in a study of blood T cell repertoires in COVID-19. Using immunoSEQ multiplex PCR, the repertoire was profiled, and TCRdb retains in-frame clones only, with some absent. The table lists some 54,000 clones, 91% of them singletons. Material for sequencing was peripheral blood. The receptors derive from a man in his sixties with acute or convalescent COVID-19. The CDR3 runs from the conserved cysteine through the conserved F or W. A D gene is named only where the DNA matches it firmly. Size tells how often a clone was seen (once, few, many) or the class of an expanded clone, and some rows leave it out.

size	D	J	length	V	CDR3	DNA
-	-	TRBJ1-2	15	TRBV4-1	CASSQVGWGGYGYTF	TGCGCCAGCAGCCAAGTAGGGTGGGGAGGCTATGGCTACACCTTC
-	TRBD2	TRBJ2-1	19	TRBV5-1	CASSLASGRASGSYNEQFF	TGCGCCAGCAGCTTGGCCAGCGGGAGGGCCTCCGGCTCCTACAATGAGCAGTTCTTC
few	-	TRBJ1-1	15	TRBV7-3	CASSLSAAGKTEAFF	TGTGCCAGCAGCTTAAGCGCCGCAGGGAAAACTGAAGCTTTCTTT
-	TRBD2	TRBJ2-1	16	TRBV29-1	CSVASSSGAGYNEQFF	TGCAGCGTCGCCTCTTCAAGCGGGGCTGGATACAATGAGCAGTTCTTC
-	TRBD1	TRBJ1-3	15	TRBV6-5	CASRYRGPSGNTIYF	TGTGCCAGCAGATACAGGGGGCCATCTGGAAACACCATATATTTT
-	TRBD2	TRBJ2-5	14	TRBV7-2	CASSLEGRGETQYF	TGTGCCAGCAGCTTAGAAGGGCGGGGGGAGACCCAGTACTTC
-	TRBD2	TRBJ2-2	15	TRBV5-1	CASSLAGGGTGELFF	TGCGCCAGCAGCTTGGCCGGGGGAGGGACCGGGGAGCTGTTTTTT
-	-	TRBJ1-5	17	TRBV28	CASSLPARAVSNQPQHF	TGTGCCAGCAGTTTACCCGCCAGGGCGGTGAGCAATCAGCCCCAGCATTTT
-	TRBD2	TRBJ2-3	15	TRBV5-6	CASGSSGRATDTQYF	TGTGCCAGCGGTTCTAGCGGGAGGGCCACAGATACGCAGTATTTT
-	-	TRBJ1-2	14	TRBV30	CAWSDGSANYGYTF	TGTGCCTGGAGTGACGGGTCCGCTAACTATGGCTACACCTTC
once	TRBD2	TRBJ2-1	16	TRBV5-4	CASRARSGDSYNEQFF	TGTGCCAGCAGGGCGCGCAGCGGGGACTCCTACAATGAGCAGTTCTTC
-	TRBD2	TRBJ2-1	15	TRBV27	CASSLSGSVYNEQFF	TGTGCCAGCAGTCTTAGCGGGAGTGTCTACAATGAGCAGTTCTTC
-	-	TRBJ1-3	14	TRBV19	CASSISFSGNTIYF	TGTGCCAGTAGTATCTCTTTCTCTGGAAACACCATATATTTT
-	TRBD1	TRBJ2-7	17	TRBV10-1	CASSELTEATGNYEQYF	TGCGCCAGCAGTGAGCTGACGGAGGCGACAGGGAACTACGAGCAGTACTTC
few	-	TRBJ1-5	13	TRBV28	CASSFEGNQPQHF	TGTGCCAGCAGTTTTGAGGGCAATCAGCCCCAGCATTTT
-	TRBD2	TRBJ2-3	15	TRBV6-5	CASSTAGEGTDTQYF	TGTGCCAGCAGTACGGCCGGGGAGGGTACAGATACGCAGTATTTT
-	-	TRBJ2-3	13	TRBV28	CASSRINTDTQYF	TGTGCCAGCAGCAGAATCAACACAGATACGCAGTATTTT
once	TRBD1	TRBJ2-2	19	TRBV9	CASSLPGTGFPTNTGELFF	TGTGCCAGCAGCCTACCCGGGACAGGGTTTCCCACGAACACCGGGGAGCTGTTTTTT
-	TRBD1	TRBJ1-3	16	TRBV7-9	CASSFPQGAPGNTIYF	TGTGCCAGCAGCTTCCCACAGGGGGCGCCTGGAAACACCATATATTTT
-	-	TRBJ1-3	17	TRBV5-1	CASSLDPQLRSGNTIYF	TGCGCCAGCAGCTTGGATCCCCAACTGAGATCTGGAAACACCATATATTTT
-	-	TRBJ1-4	15	TRBV3-1/TRBV3-2	CASSRAGRPYEKLFF	TGTGCCAGCAGCAGGGCGGGAAGACCCTATGAAAAACTGTTTTTT
-	TRBD1	TRBJ2-7	11	TRBV9	CASSDSRDSLF	TGTGCCAGCAGCGACTCCCGGGACAGCCTCTTC
-	-	TRBJ1-1	13	TRBV28	CASTKPWNTEAFF	TGTGCCAGCACAAAGCCGTGGAACACTGAAGCTTTCTTT
-	TRBD1	TRBJ1-5	16	TRBV28	CASSPMGQLSNQPQHF	TGTGCCAGCAGTCCTATGGGACAGCTTTCCAATCAGCCCCAGCATTTT
-	-	TRBJ1-1	16	TRBV28	CASSFTLGRMNTEAFF	TGTGCCAGCAGTTTTACACTGGGGCGGATGAACACTGAAGCTTTCTTT
-	TRBD1	TRBJ1-2	15	TRBV5-1	CASSFDTGVGYGYTF	TGCGCCAGCAGCTTTGACACAGGGGTCGGCTATGGCTACACCTTC
-	-	TRBJ1-5	15	TRBV4-3	CASSQSRQSNQPQHF	TGCGCCAGCAGCCAATCGCGGCAGAGCAATCAGCCCCAGCATTTT
-	TRBD2	TRBJ2-2	16	TRBV14	CASSQTGTSGSGELFF	TGTGCCAGCAGCCAAACCGGGACTAGCGGGAGCGGGGAGCTGTTTTTT
-	TRBD1	TRBJ1-4	18	TRBV4-3	CASSQDRGQGGWYEKLFF	TGCGCCAGCAGCCAAGATCGGGGACAGGGGGGTTGGTATGAAAAACTGTTTTTT
-	-	TRBJ2-3	13	TRBV25-1	CASRARGTDTQYF	TGTGCCAGTAGAGCCCGGGGCACAGATACGCAGTATTTT
-	-	TRBJ2-1	14	TRBV7-9	CASDRDSGYNEQFF	TGTGCCAGTGACCGGGACTCCGGATACAATGAGCAGTTCTTC
-	-	TRBJ2-1	14	TRBV19	CASSVPGRENEQFF	TGTGCCAGTAGTGTCCCCGGACGGGAAAATGAGCAGTTCTTC
-	-	TRBJ2-1	16	TRBV18	CASSPLAPSSYNEQFF	TGTGCCAGCTCACCACTAGCACCGAGCTCCTACAATGAGCAGTTCTTC
-	-	TRBJ2-1	15	TRBV19	CASTTPRGGTDEQFF	TGTGCCAGTACCACCCCGAGGGGGGGGACCGATGAGCAGTTCTTC
-	TRBD1	TRBJ1-1	15	TRBV5-1	CASSLAGGAGTEAFF	TGCGCCAGCAGCTTGGCAGGGGGCGCGGGCACTGAAGCTTTCTTT
once	-	TRBJ1-2	16	TRBV7-8	CASSSRQASRTYGYTF	TGTGCCAGCAGCTCCCGACAGGCCTCCCGAACCTATGGCTACACCTTC
-	TRBD1	TRBJ2-5	17	TRBV10-3	CAISERLGQGPQETQYF	TGTGCCATCAGTGAGCGATTGGGACAGGGTCCTCAAGAGACCCAGTACTTC
-	-	TRBJ2-5	11	TRBV20-1	CSGDTKDTQYF	TGCAGTGGAGACACGAAAGATACCCAGTACTTC
-	-	TRBJ1-5	16	TRBV24-1	CATSDSRGGEDQPQHF	TGTGCCACCAGTGATAGTCGGGGGGGAGAGGATCAGCCCCAGCATTTT
-	-	TRBJ1-4	15	TRBV2	CASSRGGGSNEKLFF	TGTGCCAGCAGCCGCGGGGGAGGAAGTAATGAAAAACTGTTTTTT
-	-	TRBJ2-7	14	TRBV5-4	CASSLGTNQYEQYF	TGTGCCAGCAGCTTGGGGACTAACCAATACGAGCAGTACTTC
once	TRBD2	TRBJ2-1	14	TRBV19	CASSVTSGGNEQFF	TGTGCCAGTTCAGTGACTAGCGGGGGTAATGAGCAGTTCTTC
-	-	TRBJ2-4	14	TRBV11-1	CASSGTGGGNIQYF	TGTGCCAGCAGCGGGACGGGGGGCGGGAACATTCAGTACTTC
-	TRBD1	TRBJ2-7	14	TRBV5-1	CASSLGTGGREQYF	TGCGCCAGCAGCTTGGGTACAGGGGGCCGGGAGCAGTACTTC
-	TRBD1	TRBJ1-1	13	TRBV28	CASSGQGNTEAFF	TGTGCCAGCAGTGGACAGGGAAACACTGAAGCTTTCTTT